The rows below give T cell receptor beta chains drawn from one sample of a study of PD-1 blockade in classical Hodgkin lymphoma. Produced via immunoSEQ multiplex PCR; TCRdb's table is partial and in-frame only. The sample yields around 19,000 clones, 80% seen once. The sequenced sample was peripheral blood mononuclear cells (PBMCs), obtained before the fourth cycle of nivolumab. The receptors derive from a human donor with classical Hodgkin lymphoma. Each CDR3 is given with its conserved first and last residue. The D gene is left open where the match is weak. Not all rows give a size; the values are once, few, many and, for expanded clones, a class.

abundance,d_gene,j_gene,v_gene,CDR3aa,CDR3nt
NA,TRBD1,TRBJ2-1,TRBV10-3,CAIKQGDFNEQFF,TGTGCCATCAAACAGGGGGACTTTAATGAGCAGTTCTTC
NA,NA,TRBJ2-7,TRBV7-7,CASSLGGGSYEQYF,TGTGCCAGCAGCTTAGGTGGGGGATCCTACGAGCAGTACTTC
NA,NA,TRBJ2-5,TRBV7-9,CASSYNIQETQYF,TGTGCCAGCAGCTACAACATCCAAGAGACCCAGTACTTC
NA,TRBD2,TRBJ2-1,TRBV7-9,CASSGLAGSSYNEQFF,TGTGCCAGCAGCGGACTAGCGGGGAGCTCCTACAATGAGCAGTTCTTC
NA,TRBD1,TRBJ1-6,TRBV28,CASGPGQQLHF,TGTGCCAGCGGACCGGGACAGCAACTCCACTTT
NA,NA,TRBJ2-3,TRBV18,CASSRGASLYTQYF,TGTGCCAGCTCACGGGGGGCCTCTTTGTATACGCAGTATTTT
NA,NA,TRBJ2-7,TRBV29-1,CSAWVSGVVSYEQYF,TGCAGCGCTTGGGTGTCTGGGGTAGTATCCTACGAGCAGTACTTC
NA,TRBD1,TRBJ1-3,TRBV5-6,CASSSAQKRTGSGNTIYF,TGTGCCAGCAGCTCGGCACAGAAGAGGACAGGGTCTGGAAACACCATATATTTT
few,NA,TRBJ1-1,TRBV6-1,CASSDWEGLVLAFF,TGTGCCAGCAGTGATTGGGAGGGGTTGGTCCTAGCTTTCTTT
NA,NA,TRBJ1-2,TRBV4-1,CASSQGGEGSGYGYTF,TGCGCCAGCAGCCAAGGAGGAGAGGGTTCAGGGTATGGCTACACCTTC
few,TRBD1,TRBJ2-3,TRBV4-1,CASSQVVAGGNTQYF,TGCGCCAGCAGCCAAGTAGTGGCAGGGGGCAATACGCAGTATTTT
NA,NA,TRBJ2-7,TRBV29-1,CSVTTVSYEQYF,TGCAGCGTTACGACAGTCTCCTACGAGCAGTACTTC
NA,NA,TRBJ1-6,TRBV5-6,CASSLVTYDSPLHF,TGTGCCAGCAGCTTGGTTACATACGATTCACCCCTCCACTTT
NA,TRBD1,TRBJ1-1,TRBV10-3,CAISPLGQGEAFF,TGTGCCATCAGTCCTCTCGGACAGGGAGAAGCTTTCTTT
NA,NA,TRBJ1-1,TRBV19,CASSPWTGNTEAFF,TGTGCCAGTAGTCCCTGGACGGGAAACACTGAAGCTTTCTTT
NA,TRBD2,TRBJ2-1,TRBV7-9,CASSQTSGRVDEQFF,TGTGCCAGCAGCCAGACTAGCGGGAGAGTAGATGAGCAGTTCTTC
NA,NA,TRBJ1-2,TRBV28,CASSSGGGPDYGYTF,TGTGCCAGCAGTTCCGGCGGAGGGCCCGACTATGGCTACACCTTC
NA,TRBD2,TRBJ2-2,TRBV6-4,CASSALAGADTGELFF,TGTGCCAGCAGTGCATTAGCGGGAGCGGACACCGGGGAGCTGTTTTTT
few,NA,TRBJ1-2,TRBV30,CAWSVSYQYYGYTF,TGTGCCTGGAGTGTATCGTACCAATACTATGGCTACACCTTC
NA,NA,TRBJ2-1,TRBV7-9,CASSRTGQGYNEQFF,TGTGCCAGCAGCCGAACGGGACAAGGATACAATGAGCAGTTCTTC
NA,NA,TRBJ1-1,TRBV28,CASSLWGQNTEAFF,TGTGCCAGCAGTTTATGGGGACAGAACACTGAAGCTTTCTTT
NA,NA,TRBJ1-6,TRBV4-1,CASSDQQDGYSPLHF,TGCGCCAGCAGCGATCAGCAGGACGGTTATTCACCCCTCCACTTT
NA,NA,TRBJ2-7,TRBV18,CASSPLPTGFYEQYF,TGTGCCAGCTCACCACTCCCCACAGGGTTTTACGAGCAGTACTTC
NA,NA,TRBJ1-4,TRBV20-1,CSATREKLFF,TGCAGTGCTACCCGGGAAAAACTGTTTTTT
NA,NA,TRBJ1-1,TRBV5-5,CASSPRLDGEAFF,TGTGCCAGCAGCCCCCGTCTAGACGGTGAAGCTTTCTTT
once,TRBD2,TRBJ2-3,TRBV6-1,CASSGDYRDTQYF,TGTGCCAGCAGTGGGGACTACCGCGATACGCAGTATTTT
NA,NA,TRBJ1-5,TRBV15,CATSRDRGSQPQHF,TGTGCCACCAGCAGAGATCGGGGTAGTCAGCCCCAGCATTTT
NA,NA,TRBJ1-4,TRBV4-1,CASSQLPTGTMNEKLFF,TGCGCCAGCAGCCAACTACCTACCGGGACAATGAACGAAAAACTGTTTTTT
NA,NA,TRBJ1-1,TRBV27,CASSRLGNEAFF,TGTGCCAGCAGTCGCTTAGGGAATGAAGCTTTCTTT
NA,NA,TRBJ2-5,TRBV5-4,CASSRSTGSEETQYF,TGTGCCAGCAGTCGTAGTACAGGGTCGGAAGAGACCCAGTACTTC
once,NA,TRBJ1-6,TRBV2,CASMGVWGTPLHF,TGTGCCAGCATGGGAGTTTGGGGGACACCCCTCCACTTT
few,NA,TRBJ2-3,TRBV10-3,CAISERGVAADTQYF,TGTGCCATCAGTGAGAGGGGGGTCGCCGCAGATACGCAGTATTTT
NA,NA,TRBJ2-7,TRBV28,CASSAPGHPYEQYF,TGTGCCAGCAGTGCCCCGGGACACCCCTACGAGCAGTACTTC
NA,NA,TRBJ2-5,TRBV5-1,CASSLEGSQETQYF,TGCGCCAGCAGCTTGGAGGGATCCCAAGAGACCCAGTACTTC
NA,NA,TRBJ2-2,TRBV6-4,CASSRDNTGELFF,TGTGCCAGCAGCCGGGACAACACCGGGGAGCTGTTTTTT
NA,TRBD2,TRBJ2-2,TRBV27,CASSFRGRFGLAGNTGELFF,TGTGCCAGCAGTTTTAGGGGGCGCTTCGGACTAGCGGGAAACACCGGGGAGCTGTTTTTT
NA,TRBD2,TRBJ2-3,TRBV7-6,CASSLYGGEDTQYF,TGTGCCAGCAGTTTATACGGGGGGGAGGATACGCAGTATTTT